The 27 T cell receptor beta chains reported below all come from one sample, sequenced in a study of blood T cells in healthy people across ages. Sample-barcoded 5' priming and a J-beta primer mix drove a second PCR of about 6 to 12 cycles. TCRdb re-called the 5' RACE reads with MiXCR, one entry per CDR3 protein. The sample holds 800,000 to 950,000 distinct CDR3 sequences; roughly 52% are singletons and the top ten take around 15%. Sequenced sample: blood. These TCRs come from a young man in good health.

The chain couples TRBV6-1 to TRBJ2-5; possibly TRBD1 or TRBD2 for D (6 bases each). TRBJ2-7 explains the end of the DNA better; the J call may be wrong. The CDR3 is made up of 15 amino acids. Germline loops: CDR1 MNHNS, CDR2 SASEGT. In nucleotides, the CDR3 is TGTGCCACTTCTTTGCGGGACACAAAGCCCTACGAGCAGTACTTC. It translates to CATSLRDTKPYEQYF.

The chain recombines TRBV5-5 with TRBJ1-5; D is ambiguous. V shed 1 base and J shed 7 bases, with 9 bases lying between them. This CDR3 comprises 13 residues. Germline V CDR1 and CDR2: SGHKS, YYEKEE (reference sequence). The CDR3 reads CASSLRESQPQHF. Written as DNA, the CDR3 is TGTGCCAGCAGCTTGAGGGAGAGCCAGCCCCAGCATTTT. Drawing the rest from reference TRBV5-5 and TRBJ1-5, the complete variable domain is DAGVTQSPTHLIKTRGQQVTLRCSPISGHKSVSWYQQVLGQGPQFIFQYYEKEERGRGNFPDRFSARQFPNYSSELNVNALLLGDSALYLCASSLRESQPQHFGDGTRLSIL.

J is TRBJ2-3 and V is TRBV28; maybe TRBD2 (6 bases). CDR1 is MDHEN and CDR2 is SYDVKM in the germline V gene. CDR3 length equals 15 residues. V shed 10 bases and J shed 1 base, with 18 bases lying between them. In nucleotides, the CDR3 is TGTGCCATCAAGGGTGGGGGACTCGGCACAGATACGCAGTATTTT. Translated: CAIKGGGLGTDTQYF.

The gene calls are TRBV11-3 and TRBJ1-2, with D perhaps matching TRBD1 (6 bases). Trimming cost V 2 bases and J 8 bases, with 12 bases left between them. CDR1 SGHNT and CDR2 YENEEA come from the germline V gene. The CDR3 consists of 13 residues. The CDR3 protein is CASSLSRGEGYTF. The DNA for the CDR3 is TGTGCCAGCAGCTTATCCAGGGGAGAGGGCTACACCTTC.

This sequence joins TRBV20-1 and TRBJ2-1; 10 bases fit TRBD2. CDR1 is DFQATT and CDR2 is SNEGSKA in the germline V gene (reference sequence). The CDR3 is 18 residues long. The V and J ends lost 1 base and 0 bases, in that order; junction bases with no gene match: 9. The CDR3 here is CSARGRASGGSSYNEQFF. In DNA form, the CDR3 reads TGCAGTGCTAGAGGGCGGGCTAGCGGGGGCAGCTCCTACAATGAGCAGTTCTTC.

The CDR3 coding sequence is TGTGCCAGTGCGGACAGGCAAAATGAAAAACTGTTTTTT. Its protein is CASADRQNEKLFF. The V call is TRBV11-2, the J call TRBJ1-4, with TRBD1 identical over 7 bases. After removal of 9 bases from V and 5 bases from J, the junction contained 6 bases not matched to a gene. Germline V CDR1 and CDR2: SGHAT, FQNNGV. The CDR3 loop spans 13 amino acids.

This clonotype was detected only a few times. The V gene is TRBV6-6, the J gene TRBJ1-5, with 8 bases fitting TRBD1. Germline CDR1 and CDR2: MNHNY and SVGAGI (reference sequence). There are 15 residues in the CDR3. The trim removed 6 bases at V and 4 bases at J, leaving 8 bases unmatched. CDR3 loop: CASSPTGVENQPQHF. CDR3 bases: TGTGCCAGCAGCCCGACAGGGGTAGAGAATCAGCCCCAGCATTTT.

This clonotype was counted once. V is TRBV21-1 and J is TRBJ2-5; the table calls TRBD1, which could not be checked here. TRBV21-1 is a documented pseudogene. CDR3 length: 13 residues. The CDR3 loop is CAKIDRAQETQYF. DNA of the CDR3: TGTGCCAAAATTGACAGGGCTCAAGAGACCCAGTACTTC.

The chain has TRBV4-2 and TRBJ2-4, with a weak D call TRBD2 (5 bases). The DNA end lines up better with TRBJ2-7; the J call may be wrong. The CDR3 is 14 amino acids. Germline-derived CDR1 and CDR2 are LGHNA and YNFKEQ. The chain's CDR3 is CASSTRRVNYEQYF. CDR3 in DNA: TGTGCCAGCAGCACGAGGCGGGTTAACTACGAGCAGTACTTC.

This clonotype showed up many times. This chain's CDR3 is CSGVRRGSHEQYF. CDR3 bases: TGCAGCGGCGTCCGACGGGGAAGCCACGAGCAGTACTTC. The chain couples TRBV29-1 to TRBJ2-7; D possibly corresponds to TRBD2 (5 bases). This CDR3 is 13 amino acids long. The V gene's germline CDR1 is SQVTM and CDR2 ANQGSEA. V was clipped by 7 bases and J by 5 bases, with 18 bases between them.

This clonotype has a single count. V is TRBV20-1 and J is TRBJ2-1; TRBD2 matches at 16 bases. Germline trimming cut 3 bases from V and 13 bases from J; bases unmatched to any gene: 18. This CDR3 has 18 residues. Germline values: CDR1 DFQATT, CDR2 SNEGSKA (reference sequence). The CDR3 loop reads CSASSSGLAGGMQETQFF. CDR3 sequence (DNA): TGCAGTGCTAGCAGTTCGGGACTAGCGGGGGGGATGCAAGAGACCCAGTTCTTC.

This chain connects TRBV12-3 or TRBV12-4 to TRBJ1-5; unclear D gene. The CDR3 is made up of 13 amino acids. Deletions cut 8 bases from V and 3 bases from J, with 11 bases between. This CDR3 is CASHRDLNQPQHF. DNA of the CDR3: TGTGCCAGCCACCGGGATCTCAATCAGCCCCAGCATTTT.

Only a few counts were recorded for this clonotype. The V and J genes are TRBV4-1 and TRBJ1-1; possible D gene TRBD1, 5 bases. CDR1 and CDR2 (germline): MGHRA, YSYEKL. V shed 4 bases and J shed 11 bases, with 14 bases lying between them. The CDR3 is made up of 12 amino acids. CDR3 protein: CASSLGTSGAFF. CDR3 bases: TGCGCCAGCAGCCTCGGGACCTCGGGCGCTTTCTTT.

The chain is built from TRBV9 and TRBJ2-1, with TRBD2 matching 10 bases. The V segment lost 0 bases and the J segment 2 bases; nucleotides outside the gene matches: 5. Germline V gene sequence: CDR1 SGDLS, CDR2 YYNGEE. There are 17 residues in the CDR3. The CDR3 DNA sequence: TGTGCCAGCAGCGTAGTGCCTAGCGGGGGCCCCTACAATGAGCAGTTCTTC. Amino acids: CASSVVPSGGPYNEQFF.

This clonotype came up a few times. With a much larger clone just one base away, this may be a read error. The chain is built from TRBV4-2 and TRBJ2-5; TRBD1 matches 8 bases. Trimming at V came to 0 bases and at J to 11 bases, leaving 11 bases not matched to a gene. CDR3 length: 15 residues. Germline values: CDR1 LGHNA, CDR2 YNFKEQ. CDR3 loop: CASSQDTGGVGEQYF. The CDR3 nucleotides are TGTGCCAGCAGCCAAGATACAGGGGGAGTGGGTGAGCAGTACTTC.

The CDR3 nucleotides are TGTGCCAGCATGGGGACTAGCGGGGGGACAGATACGCAGTATTTT. This translates into CASMGTSGGTDTQYF. The rearrangement links TRBV6-5 to TRBJ2-3, with 15 bases fitting TRBD2. Unmatched junction bases numbered 2, after V lost 7 bases and J lost 3 bases. The germline CDR1 and CDR2 sequences are MNHEY and SVGAGI. The CDR3 consists of 15 residues.

At least ten counts were recorded for this clonotype. The rearrangement uses TRBV28 and TRBJ1-5; D perhaps matches TRBD1 (6 bases). Trimming stripped 6 bases from V and 8 bases from J, with 14 bases between. Per germline, CDR1 MDHEN and CDR2 SYDVKM. The CDR3 runs to 13 residues. This chain's CDR3 is CASSLNRVEPQHF. The CDR3 DNA reads TGTGCCAGCAGCCTGAACAGGGTTGAGCCCCAGCATTTT.

This clonotype turned up a few times. V is TRBV27 and J is TRBJ2-3, with TRBD1 matching over 12 bases. The CDR3 spans 15 residues. J gave up 7 bases and V 7 bases, and 9 bases lay outside the gene matches. Germline V CDR1 and CDR2: MNHEY, SMNVEV (reference sequence). This CDR3 reads CASITWDRGLNTQYF. As DNA, the CDR3 is TGTGCCAGCATTACTTGGGACAGGGGGCTAAATACGCAGTATTTT.

The chain recombines TRBV7-9 with TRBJ1-2; D may be TRBD1 (5 bases). The V gene lost 0 bases and the J gene lost 6 bases, with 14 bases spanning the gap. Germline CDR1 and CDR2: SEHNR and FQNEAQ (reference sequence). The CDR3 spans 15 residues. CDR3 sequence: CASSLASGGGNGYTF. The CDR3 region has the DNA TGTGCCAGCAGCTTAGCATCGGGGGGAGGTAATGGCTACACCTTC. The full variable domain, in which reference TRBV7-9 and TRBJ1-2 provide the parts outside the CDR3, is DTGVSQNPRHKITKRGQNVTFRCDPISEHNRLYWYRQTLGQGPEFLTYFQNEAQLEKSRLLSDRFSAERPKGSFSTLEIQRTEQGDSAMYLCASSLASGGGNGYTFGSGTRLTVV.

The chain carries TRBV7-8 and TRBJ2-7; 7 bases agree with TRBD1. The J segment lost 2 bases and the V segment lost 4 bases, leaving 14 bases of the junction unmatched. The germline CDR1 and CDR2 sequences are SGHVS and FQNEAQ. The CDR3 contains 17 residues. This CDR3 is CASSSQAPGGMAYEQYF. CDR3 nucleotides: TGTGCCAGCAGCTCCCAAGCGCCAGGGGGAATGGCCTACGAGCAGTACTTC.

This chain uses TRBV7-9 with TRBJ2-4; D might be TRBD2 (5 bases). The germline gives CDR1 SEHNR, CDR2 FQNEAQ (reference sequence). The CDR3 spans 12 residues. V gave up 6 bases and J gave up 9 bases, with 12 bases separating them. The CDR3 is CASRFEGGIQYF. The DNA for the CDR3 is TGTGCCAGCAGATTCGAGGGCGGCATTCAGTACTTC.

The V and J genes are TRBV7-9 and TRBJ2-1; TRBD2 matches 8 bases. The CDR3 extends over 15 amino acids. CDR1 is SEHNR and CDR2 is FQNEAQ in the germline V gene (reference sequence). The ends lost 3 bases at V and 6 bases at J; junction bases unmatched: 7. The CDR3 bases are TGTGCCAGCAGCTTGGGGCACGGGGGGGTCAATGAGCAGTTCTTC. Translating gives CASSLGHGGVNEQFF.

The chain couples TRBV25-1 to TRBJ2-5; 9 nucleotides align to TRBD1. Germline trimming cut 3 bases from V and 5 bases from J; bases unmatched to any gene: 7. This CDR3 has 15 residues. The germline V gene has CDR1 MGHDK and CDR2 SYGVNS. The CDR3 here is CASSDLGQGKETQYF. Written as DNA, the CDR3 is TGTGCCAGCAGTGATCTCGGACAGGGGAAGGAGACCCAGTACTTC.

V gene TRBV20-1 combines with J gene TRBJ1-2; 10 nucleotides match TRBD1. CDR3 length equals 13 residues. Germline V gives CDR1 DFQATT, CDR2 SNEGSKA (reference sequence). Losses at the gene ends were 5 bases for V and 8 bases for J; bases not matched to a gene: 8. CDR3 loop: CSAPTGTGEGYTF. The DNA for the CDR3 is TGCAGTGCTCCGACCGGGACAGGGGAGGGCTACACCTTC.

CDR3 DNA: TGCAGCGTGGGGGAGACAGGGTCGGCAGATACGCAGTATTTT. Amino acid sequence: CSVGETGSADTQYF. This rearrangement joins TRBV29-1 to TRBJ2-3; TRBD1 matches 7 bases. This CDR3 has 14 residues. V lost 6 bases and J lost 4; bases outside the gene matches: 10. From germline, CDR1 is SQVTM and CDR2 ANQGSEA.

This clonotype was counted a few times. The rearrangement joins TRBV20-1 to TRBJ2-1; D remains unclear. Trimming took 0 bases from V and 9 from J, leaving 12 bases between them. This CDR3 comprises 13 residues. The germline CDR1 and CDR2 sequences are DFQATT and SNEGSKA (reference sequence). In DNA form, the CDR3 reads TGCAGTGCTAGAGATCCCCGCAGGACTGAGCAGTTCTTC. As protein: CSARDPRRTEQFF.

This chain joins TRBV7-9 and TRBJ2-4, with D possibly being TRBD1 or TRBD2 (5 bases each). This CDR3 has 13 amino acids. Germline values: CDR1 SEHNR, CDR2 FQNEAQ (reference sequence). Trimming took 5 bases from V and 5 from J, leaving 10 bases between them. The CDR3 region has the DNA TGTGCCAGCAGCAGGGACCCGGAAAACATTCAGTACTTC. Translated, it gives CASSRDPENIQYF.